The present T cell receptor (beta chain) was sequenced within a study of cytotoxic CD8 clonotypes in ibrutinib-treated CLL. About the research overall: The patients, under 13 relapsed/refractory and fewer than 16 treatment-naive, included approximately 17 who were IGHV unmutated. Among patients, about 25 responded partially and 2 completely; 15 or so then stayed remitted and approximately twelve progressed after median around 73 months.

Study-wide findings and caveats: Elevated clonality accompanied ibrutinib response, with a return toward baseline values at progression. Shared public clonotypes were rare, and on treatment they either got smaller or stayed the same.

Of note for this clone: Its antigen remains unidentified.

Between the trimmed V and J ends, which lost 4 bases and 2 bases, there was a span of 10 bases. The CDR3 has 14 residues. Germline loops: CDR1 LNHDA, CDR2 SQIVND (reference sequence). The protocol was immunoSEQ multiplex PCR, while the TCRdb copy is restricted to in-frame clones and leaves out a portion. This table holds about 300,000 clones, about 64% found once. The receptor's source is a human donor with chronic lymphocytic leukemia. The genes are TRBV19 and TRBJ2-3; no firm D call. The sequences come from PBMCs, collected after 36 months of ibrutinib treatment. The CDR3 protein is CASSKGFNTDTQYF. CDR3 bases: TGTGCCAGTAGTAAGGGATTCAACACAGATACGCAGTATTTT. The variable domain in full, with the rest retrieved from reference TRBV19 and TRBJ2-3, is DGGITQSPKYLFRKEGQNVTLSCEQNLNHDAMYWYRQDPGQGLRLIYYSQIVNDFQKGDIAEGYSVSREKKESFPLTVTSAQKNPTAFYLCASSKGFNTDTQYFGPGTRLTVL.